This T cell receptor (beta chain) was sequenced in a study of response to subunit inactivated influenza vaccine. The germline V gene encodes CDR1 MDHEN and CDR2 SYDVKM. The V end was cut by 6 bases, the J end by 4 bases, with 17 bases between. CDR3 size: 15 residues. TCRdb redid the calling of the RT-PCR reads with MiXCR, one entry per CDR3 protein. Among a few hundred thousand distinct CDR3 sequences listed, 14% were seen once. V is TRBV28 and J is TRBJ2-3; the D gene is possibly TRBD1 (5 bases). The sequencing used PBMCs from blood, collected 11 to 12 days after vaccination. The TCR originated in a man between 45 and 60 years old who received an inactivated influenza vaccine. This chain's CDR3 is CASSPPPAGSDTQYF. DNA of the CDR3: TGTGCCAGCAGCCCTCCCCCGGCAGGGTCAGATACGCAGTATTTT. The whole variable domain, remainder taken from reference TRBV28 and TRBJ2-3, is DVKVTQSSRYLVKRTGEKVFLECVQDMDHENMFWYRQDPGLGLRLIYFSYDVKMKEKGDIPEGYSVSREKKERFSLILESASTNQTSMYLCASSPPPAGSDTQYFGPGTRLTVL.